Included here is one T cell receptor (beta chain) sequence, with context. Healthy adults negative for HIV, lacking recent acute infections or vaccinations, served as donors. The sample belongs to a study of shared clonotypes between healthy human individuals. The material for each subset, its genomic DNA, was split evenly across several immunoSEQ plates. What was sequenced on ten immunoSEQ deep assay plates was unsorted PBMC DNA. The method was immunoSEQ multiplex PCR; TCRdb's version includes in-frame clones alone and lacks a portion of them. The sample carries 450,000 to 500,000 clones, less than 80% recorded once. J gave up 5 bases and V 1 base, and 4 bases lay outside the gene matches. The CDR3 spans 14 residues. From germline, CDR1 is LGHNA and CDR2 YSLEER.

The sequencing sample was made of PBMCs. This receptor was obtained from a woman in her thirties or forties in good health. Some clones in this sample may be carry-over from other donors' samples. The chain is built from TRBV4-3 and TRBJ1-1; 7 nucleotides align to TRBD1. The CDR3 DNA reads TGCGCCAGCAGCCAAGGGCAGGGGGGAACTGAAGCTTTCTTT. Its protein product is CASSQGQGGTEAFF.